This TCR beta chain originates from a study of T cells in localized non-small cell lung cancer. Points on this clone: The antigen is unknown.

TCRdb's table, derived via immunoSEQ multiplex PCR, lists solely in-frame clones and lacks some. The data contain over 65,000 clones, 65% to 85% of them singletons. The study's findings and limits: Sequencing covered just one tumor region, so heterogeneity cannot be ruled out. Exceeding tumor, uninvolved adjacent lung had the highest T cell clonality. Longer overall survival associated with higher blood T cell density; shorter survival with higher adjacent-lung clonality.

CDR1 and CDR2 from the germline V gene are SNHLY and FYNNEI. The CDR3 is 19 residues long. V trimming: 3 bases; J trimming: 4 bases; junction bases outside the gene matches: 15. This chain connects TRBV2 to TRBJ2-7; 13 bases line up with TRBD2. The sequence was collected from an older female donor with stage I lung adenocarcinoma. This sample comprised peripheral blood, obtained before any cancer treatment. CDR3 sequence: CASSDDFPGLAGPPYEQYF. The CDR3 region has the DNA TGTGCCAGCAGTGATGACTTCCCGGGACTAGCGGGGCCCCCTTACGAGCAGTACTTC.